This T cell receptor (beta chain) was sequenced in a study of CD8+ T cells in alopecia areata. At the level of the study: Tofacitinib therapy lasting 6 to 18 months was followed by 6 months off drug.

The treatment here: oral pan-JAK inhibitor, 5-10 mg twice daily. After isolation, RNA underwent reverse transcription to generate cDNA as the sequencing template. This table comes from immunoSEQ multiplex PCR, and its TCRdb copy is limited to in-frame clones, with some not included. The sample consists of 80,000 or so clones, approximately 66% of them appearing once. Trimming removed 5 bases from V and 5 bases from J; junction bases left unmatched: 6. Germline V gene sequence: CDR1 MNHEY, CDR2 SVGAGI. The CDR3 contains 15 residues. The source of this sequence is a human donor with alopecia areata. The specimen comprised CD8+ T cells sorted from blood, sampled at week 24, from a patient treated with tofacitinib. V and J are TRBV6-5 and TRBJ1-5, with TRBD1 matching 10 bases. CDR3 coding DNA: TGTGCCAGCAGTGCGTGGACAGGGGGGGATCAGCCCCAGCATTTT. This codes for CASSAWTGGDQPQHF.